The rows below give T cell receptor beta chains drawn from one sample of a study of blood T cell repertoires in COVID-19. Here immunoSEQ multiplex PCR was the method, and the copy in TCRdb shows in-frame clones only, minus some. This sample has about 300,000 clones, with roughly 85% found just once. The specimen was peripheral blood. The receptors shown here come from a woman aged 45 to 65 who had recovered from COVID-19. Each CDR3 is given with its conserved first and last residue. D genes are given only for firm matches. Clone size, where shown, is once, few, many, or a class for clones that have expanded.

d_call,j_call,v_call,clone_size,cdr3_aa,cdr3_nt
-,TRBJ2-1,TRBV18,-,CASSPNLALSYNEQFF,TGTGCCAGCTCACCAAACCTAGCGTTGTCCTACAATGAGCAGTTCTTC
-,TRBJ2-1,TRBV5-4,-,CAVAGRGIYEQFF,TGTGCAGTCGCGGGACGGGGGATATATGAGCAGTTCTTC
-,TRBJ2-2,TRBV5-4,-,CASSWERQGSAGELFF,TGTGCCAGCAGCTGGGAGAGGCAGGGGTCTGCCGGGGAGCTGTTTTTT
-,TRBJ2-7,TRBV21-1,-,CASSTPRRRQLSSYEQYF,TGTGCCAGCAGCACCCCACGAAGGAGGCAACTCAGCTCCTACGAGCAGTACTTC
-,TRBJ2-1,TRBV19,-,CASRISGGVYNEQFF,TGTGCCAGTAGGATAAGCGGAGGAGTTTACAATGAGCAGTTCTTC
-,TRBJ1-1,TRBV5-1,-,CASSLGPGADTEAFF,TGCGCCAGCAGCTTGGGGCCAGGGGCGGACACTGAAGCTTTCTTT
-,TRBJ1-1,TRBV29-1,-,CSVDVGGWTEAFF,TGCAGCGTTGATGTTGGAGGGTGGACTGAAGCTTTCTTT
-,TRBJ2-6,TRBV3-1/TRBV3-2,few,CASSQAGRGSANVLTF,TGTGCCAGCAGCCAAGCCGGCAGGGGATCGGCCAACGTCCTGACTTTC
-,TRBJ2-1,TRBV19,-,CASRTGGSIDEQFF,TGTGCCAGTAGGACCGGAGGGTCAATCGATGAGCAGTTCTTC
-,TRBJ1-5,TRBV7-9,-,CASSPGRSEPQHF,TGTGCCAGCAGCCCAGGGCGGTCGGAGCCCCAGCATTTT
-,TRBJ1-2,TRBV20-1,-,CSASYNYGYTF,TGCAGTGCTAGCTATAACTATGGCTACACCTTC
-,TRBJ1-1,TRBV28,-,CASKRDTEAFF,TGTGCCAGCAAGCGAGACACTGAAGCTTTCTTT
TRBD1,TRBJ1-3,TRBV24-1,once,CATSGSRGSGNTIYF,TGTGCCACCAGTGGTTCCAGGGGGTCTGGAAACACCATATATTTT
TRBD2,TRBJ2-3,TRBV4-2,-,CASSQVAGGADTQYF,TGTGCCAGCAGCCAAGTAGCGGGGGGGGCAGATACGCAGTATTTT
-,TRBJ2-1,TRBV3-1/TRBV3-2,-,CASSQLDEQFF,TGTGCCAGCAGCCAACTAGATGAGCAGTTCTTC
-,TRBJ1-6,TRBV6-1,-,CASRETGTINPSSYNSPLHF,TGTGCCAGCAGGGAAACCGGGACAATTAATCCGAGCTCCTATAATTCACCCCTCCACTTT
TRBD1,TRBJ1-1,TRBV30,-,CAWGGQGATEAFF,TGTGCCTGGGGGGGACAGGGGGCAACTGAAGCTTTCTTT
-,TRBJ2-7,TRBV7-8,-,CASSLLTGREQYF,TGTGCCAGCAGCTTATTGACGGGTCGCGAGCAGTACTTC
TRBD2,TRBJ2-1,TRBV7-9,-,CASSTTTSGSPYEQFF,TGTGCCAGCAGCACTACGACTAGCGGGAGTCCGTATGAGCAGTTCTTC
TRBD1,TRBJ2-5,TRBV19,-,CASKDGQGGKETQYF,TGTGCCAGTAAGGATGGACAGGGTGGTAAAGAGACCCAGTACTTC
-,TRBJ2-5,TRBV12-1,-,CASSASHSYGQETQYF,TGTGCCAGCAGCGCCTCTCACTCGTACGGTCAAGAGACCCAGTACTTC
-,TRBJ2-7,TRBV28,-,CASSRGDYEQYF,TGTGCCAGCAGTAGGGGTGATTACGAGCAGTACTTC
TRBD1,TRBJ2-7,TRBV6-2/TRBV6-3,-,CASSSRGPGTGQYEQYF,TGTGCCAGCAGTTCTCGAGGGCCGGGGACAGGCCAATACGAGCAGTACTTC
TRBD1,TRBJ1-4,TRBV5-1,once,CASKQGGNEKLFF,TGCGCCAGCAAACAGGGGGGAAATGAAAAACTGTTTTTT
-,TRBJ1-1,TRBV19,-,CASRAENTEAFF,TGTGCCAGTAGGGCAGAGAACACTGAAGCTTTCTTT
TRBD2,TRBJ2-1,TRBV29-1,-,CSVLLAGGLGEQFF,TGCAGCGTTCTGCTAGCGGGGGGGCTTGGGGAGCAGTTCTTC
TRBD1,TRBJ2-3,TRBV28,-,CASSKQGALDTQYF,TGTGCCAGCAGCAAACAGGGGGCATTGGATACGCAGTATTTT
TRBD1,TRBJ1-1,TRBV7-2,few,CASSLEEGAGWTEAFF,TGTGCCAGCAGCTTAGAGGAGGGGGCAGGATGGACTGAAGCTTTCTTT
-,TRBJ1-1,TRBV28,-,CASSPSAMNTEAFF,TGTGCCAGCAGTCCCAGCGCTATGAACACTGAAGCTTTCTTT